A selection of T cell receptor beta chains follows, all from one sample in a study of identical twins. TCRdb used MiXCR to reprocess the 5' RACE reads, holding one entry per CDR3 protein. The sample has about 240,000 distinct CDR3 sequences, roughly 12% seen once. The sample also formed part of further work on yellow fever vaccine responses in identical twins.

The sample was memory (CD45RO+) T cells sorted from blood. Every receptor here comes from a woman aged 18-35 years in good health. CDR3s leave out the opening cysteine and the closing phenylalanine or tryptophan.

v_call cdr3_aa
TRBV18 ASSPPRLAGGPQETQY
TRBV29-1 SVEGTGGTDTQY
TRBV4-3 ASSGGLAGEGEQF
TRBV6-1 ASSAVKYSNQPQH
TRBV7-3 ASSRGPEQF
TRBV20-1 SAGGEGPNTEAF
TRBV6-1 ASRGQLGSGSYNEQF
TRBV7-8 ASSLASAAENTEAF
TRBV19 ASNLDTTYNEQF
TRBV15 ATSRDTSGKGGDTQY
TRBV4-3 ASSQDWLVPGEQF
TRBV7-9 ASSLVGSQETQY
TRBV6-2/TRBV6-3 ASSYFSQGDEQF
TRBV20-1 SARGGREQY
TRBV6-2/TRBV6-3 ASSSDRAGSYNEQF
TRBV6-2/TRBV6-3 ASRETPYEQY
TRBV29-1 SVGQVGAFEQY
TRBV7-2 ASSLGSGSAYEQY
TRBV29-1 SVLWDRGRGGELF
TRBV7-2 ASSWLRGQGNEQF
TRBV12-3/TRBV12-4 ASSSAGRSNQPQH
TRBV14 ASSSLTVDPYEQY
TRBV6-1 ASSATGDTDTQY
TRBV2 ASSEALAGEVQPQH
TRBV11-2 ASSPGTGGLEQY
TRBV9 ASSRSHSGNTIY
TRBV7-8 ASSFAGNYGYT
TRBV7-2 ASSFRALNEKLF
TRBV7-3 ASSPPGQGSGELF
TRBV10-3 AIKTASSNTGELF
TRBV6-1 ASRQGSIYEQY
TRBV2 ASSGTANEKLF
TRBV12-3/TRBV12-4 ASSLRDRPLPLH
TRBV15 ATSINLAGGQETQY
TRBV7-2 ASSPPPGTGSEQY
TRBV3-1 ASSRGRITGANVLT
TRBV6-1 ASRRGGPQETQY
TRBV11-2 ASSSGQLSRANEKLF
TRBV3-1 ASSQEQGNYGYT
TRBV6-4 ASSFSGGSTDTQY
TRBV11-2 ASSFNRQYYEQY
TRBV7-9 ASSLVSGQGAYEQY
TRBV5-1 ASSADQLTGELF
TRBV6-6 ASIRGQPQH
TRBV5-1 ASSWELASEQF